These 7 T cell receptor beta chains were all obtained from the same sample, sequenced in a study of blood T cell repertoires in COVID-19. Assay used: immunoSEQ multiplex PCR; TCRdb lists only in-frame clones, some missing. The sample holds 45,000 or so clones; roughly 89% are singletons and the top ten take over 10%. Sequencing used peripheral blood. The receptors derive from a man older than 75 with acute or convalescent COVID-19.

This clone was counted a few times. The rearrangement joins TRBV18 to TRBJ1-4; D remains ambiguous. CDR1 is KGHSH, CDR2 LQKENI, per germline. V dropped 1 base and J dropped 7 bases, with 16 bases sitting between them. The CDR3 has 16 residues. CDR3 DNA: TGTGCCAGCTCACCACAGGGAGCGGTGGCAGTTGAAAAACTGTTTTTT. This encodes CASSPQGAVAVEKLFF.

The chain uses TRBV29-1 and TRBJ1-5, with D uncertain. CDR1 and CDR2 (germline): SQVTM, ANQGSEA. The V end was cut by 6 bases, the J end by 3 bases, with 9 bases between. The CDR3 consists of 12 residues. The CDR3 DNA reads TGCAGCGTCGCCGAGGTCAATCAGCCCCAGCATTTT. It yields the protein CSVAEVNQPQHF.

This chain connects TRBV28 to TRBJ2-3; 9 bases line up with TRBD2. From germline, CDR1 is MDHEN and CDR2 SYDVKM. V lost 3 bases and J lost 3; bases outside the gene matches: 4. This CDR3 spans 15 amino acids. For the CDR3, the DNA is TGTGCCAGCAGTTTGGTAGCGGGGGTGACAGATACGCAGTATTTT. This translates into CASSLVAGVTDTQYF.

The V and J genes are TRBV24-1 and TRBJ1-2, with TRBD1 as a possible D gene (6 bases). Trimming cost V 6 bases and J 0 bases, with 13 bases left between them. Germline V gene data show CDR1 as KGHDR and CDR2 as SFDVKD. The CDR3 consists of 15 residues. CDR3 residues: CATSRDKKSNYGYTF. The CDR3 nucleotides read TGTGCCACCAGTCGGGACAAGAAATCTAACTATGGCTACACCTTC.

The chain recombines TRBV5-1 with TRBJ1-2, with a tentative D call TRBD1 (5 bases). The CDR3 length is 14 residues. Trimming took off 0 bases at V and 8 bases at J, with 14 bases between the two ends. CDR1 and CDR2 (germline): SGHRS, YFSETQ. The CDR3 loop reads CASSLGVSRGGYTF. The CDR3 bases are TGCGCCAGCAGCTTGGGGGTCTCAAGGGGAGGCTACACCTTC.

The J gene is TRBJ1-2, the V gene TRBV10-3, with D maybe TRBD1 (5 bases). Trimming stripped 8 bases from V and 6 bases from J, with 13 bases between. The CDR3 runs to 12 residues. CDR1 and CDR2 from the germline V gene are ENHRY and SYGVKD. CDR3 in DNA: TGTGCCATCTACACACAGGCGGATGGCTACACCTTC. Protein: CAIYTQADGYTF.

This chain joins TRBV7-3 and TRBJ2-3, with D unresolved. The CDR3 has 15 amino acids. Trimming pared 5 bases from V and 1 base from J, leaving 13 bases between. The germline V gene encodes CDR1 SGHTA and CDR2 FQGTGA. The CDR3 nucleotides read TGTGCCAGCAGCCTAGAAGGATCGGGCACAGATACGCAGTATTTT. It yields the protein CASSLEGSGTDTQYF.